This T cell receptor (beta chain) was identified during a study of blood T cell repertoires in COVID-19. Study details: Samples of COVID-19 (acute and convalescent) were obtained from the United States, Italy and Spain. PBMCs, B-cell-depleted T cells, or T cells were the source of the cDNA or gDNA that made up the material.

Methods used by the authors: Using reference gene primer amplification, nucleated cell counts were estimated. Profiled with immunoSEQ multiplex PCR; TCRdb holds only in-frame clones, not every one. The DNA gave D and trimming, while V, J and clone size come from that table. The profile shows roughly 100,000 clones, around 90% of them singletons. The germline V and J ends were trimmed by 1 base and 1 base, with 4 bases remaining between them. Per germline, CDR1 SGHVS and CDR2 FQNEAQ. This CDR3 has 13 residues. The sequenced material came from peripheral blood. The source of this sequence is a woman aged 60-70 years with acute or convalescent COVID-19. The rearrangement links TRBV7-8 to TRBJ1-1, with D hard to call. DNA of the CDR3: TGTGCCAGCAGCTTAGATAGGAACACTGAAGCTTTCTTT. This sequence encodes CASSLDRNTEAFF.